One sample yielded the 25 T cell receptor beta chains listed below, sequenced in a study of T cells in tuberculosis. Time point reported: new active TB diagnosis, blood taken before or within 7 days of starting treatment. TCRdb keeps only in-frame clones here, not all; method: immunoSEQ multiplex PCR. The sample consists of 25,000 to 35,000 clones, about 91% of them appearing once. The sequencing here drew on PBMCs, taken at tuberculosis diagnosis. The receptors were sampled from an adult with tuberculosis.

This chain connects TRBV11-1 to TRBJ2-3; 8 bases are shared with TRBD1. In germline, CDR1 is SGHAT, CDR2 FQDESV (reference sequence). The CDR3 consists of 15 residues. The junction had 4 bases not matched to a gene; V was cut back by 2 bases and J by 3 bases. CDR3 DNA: TGTGCCAGCAGCTTAAGAGACAGGGGTACAGATACGCAGTATTTT. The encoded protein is CASSLRDRGTDTQYF.

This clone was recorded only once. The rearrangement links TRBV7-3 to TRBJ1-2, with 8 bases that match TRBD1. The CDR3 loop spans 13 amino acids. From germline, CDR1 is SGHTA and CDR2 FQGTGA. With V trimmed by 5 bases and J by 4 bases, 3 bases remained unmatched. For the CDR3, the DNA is TGTGCCAGCAGCCGTGGGACAGGCTATGGCTACACCTTC. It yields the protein CASSRGTGYGYTF.

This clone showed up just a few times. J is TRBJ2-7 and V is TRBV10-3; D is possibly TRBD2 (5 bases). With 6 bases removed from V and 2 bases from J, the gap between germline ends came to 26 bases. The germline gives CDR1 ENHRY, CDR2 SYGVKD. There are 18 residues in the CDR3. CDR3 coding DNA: TGTGCCATCAGCGGAGGAGGTCCCTGGGCAGTCTTCACCTACGAGCAGTACTTC. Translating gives CAISGGGPWAVFTYEQYF.

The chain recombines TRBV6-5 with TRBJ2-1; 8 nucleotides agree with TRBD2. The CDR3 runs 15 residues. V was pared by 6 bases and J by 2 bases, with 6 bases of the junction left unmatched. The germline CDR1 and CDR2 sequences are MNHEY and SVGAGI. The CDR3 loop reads CASRFSGSPYNEQFF. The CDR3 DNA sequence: TGTGCCAGCAGGTTCAGCGGGAGCCCCTACAATGAGCAGTTCTTC.

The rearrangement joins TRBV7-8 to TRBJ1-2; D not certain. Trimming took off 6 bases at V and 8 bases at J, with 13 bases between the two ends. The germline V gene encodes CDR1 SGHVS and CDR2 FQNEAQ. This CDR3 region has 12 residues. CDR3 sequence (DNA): TGTGCCAGCAGGGAGGGTTCCGGGGGCTACACCTTC. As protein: CASREGSGGYTF.

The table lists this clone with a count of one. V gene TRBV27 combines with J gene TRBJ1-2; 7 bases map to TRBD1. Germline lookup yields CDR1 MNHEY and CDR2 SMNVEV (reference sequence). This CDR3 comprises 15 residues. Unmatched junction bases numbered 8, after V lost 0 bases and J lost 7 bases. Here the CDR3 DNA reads TGTGCCAGCAGTTTATCCCCCACAGGGGACGGTGGCTACACCTTC. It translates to CASSLSPTGDGGYTF.

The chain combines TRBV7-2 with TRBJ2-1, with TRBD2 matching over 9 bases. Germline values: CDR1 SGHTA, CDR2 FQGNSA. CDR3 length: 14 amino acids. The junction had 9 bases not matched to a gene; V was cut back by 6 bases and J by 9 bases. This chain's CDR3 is CASSLSGSLAEQFF. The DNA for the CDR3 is TGTGCCAGCAGTCTTAGCGGGAGTTTGGCTGAGCAGTTCTTC.

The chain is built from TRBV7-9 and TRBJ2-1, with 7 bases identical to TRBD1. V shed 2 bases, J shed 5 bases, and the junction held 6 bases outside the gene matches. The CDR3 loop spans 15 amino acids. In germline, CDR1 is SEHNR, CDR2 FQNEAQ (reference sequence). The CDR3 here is CASSLTGTEDNEQFF. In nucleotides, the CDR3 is TGTGCCAGCAGCTTAACCGGGACAGAAGACAATGAGCAGTTCTTC. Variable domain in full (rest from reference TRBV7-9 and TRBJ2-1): DTGVSQNPRHKITKRGQNVTFRCDPISEHNRLYWYRQTLGQGPEFLTYFQNEAQLEKSRLLSDRFSAERPKGSFSTLEIQRTEQGDSAMYLCASSLTGTEDNEQFFGPGTRLTVL.

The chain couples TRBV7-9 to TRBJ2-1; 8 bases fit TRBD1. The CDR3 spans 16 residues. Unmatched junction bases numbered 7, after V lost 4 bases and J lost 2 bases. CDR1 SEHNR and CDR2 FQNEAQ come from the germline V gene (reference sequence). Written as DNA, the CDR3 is TGTGCCAGCAGCTCCCCAACAGGGGGGACCTACAATGAGCAGTTCTTC. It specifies CASSSPTGGTYNEQFF. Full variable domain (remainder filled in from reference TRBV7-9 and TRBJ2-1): DTGVSQNPRHKITKRGQNVTFRCDPISEHNRLYWYRQTLGQGPEFLTYFQNEAQLEKSRLLSDRFSAERPKGSFSTLEIQRTEQGDSAMYLCASSSPTGGTYNEQFFGPGTRLTVL.

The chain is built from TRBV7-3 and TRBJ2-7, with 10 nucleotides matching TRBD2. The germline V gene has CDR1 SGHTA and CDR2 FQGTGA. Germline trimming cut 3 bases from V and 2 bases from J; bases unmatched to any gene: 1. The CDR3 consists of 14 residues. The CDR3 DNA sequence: TGTGCCAGCAGCTTTAGCGGGGGGACCTACGAGCAGTACTTC. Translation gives CASSFSGGTYEQYF.

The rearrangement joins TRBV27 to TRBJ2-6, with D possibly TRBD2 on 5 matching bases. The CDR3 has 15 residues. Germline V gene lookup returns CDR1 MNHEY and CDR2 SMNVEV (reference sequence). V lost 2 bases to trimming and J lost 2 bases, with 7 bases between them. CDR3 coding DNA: TGTGCCAGCAGTTTAGCCGGGGCTGGGGCCAACGTCCTGACTTTC. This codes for CASSLAGAGANVLTF. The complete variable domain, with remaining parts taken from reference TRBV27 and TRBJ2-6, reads EAQVTQNPRYLITVTGKKLTVTCSQNMNHEYMSWYRQDPGLGLRQIYYSMNVEVTDKGDVPEGYKVSRKEKRNFPLILESPSPNQTSLYFCASSLAGAGANVLTFGAGSRLTVL.

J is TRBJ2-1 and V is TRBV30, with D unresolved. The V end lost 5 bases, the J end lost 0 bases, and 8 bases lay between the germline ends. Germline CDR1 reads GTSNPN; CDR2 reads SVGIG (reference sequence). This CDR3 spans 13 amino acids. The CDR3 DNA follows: TGTGCCTGGTCACTTTTCTCCTACAATGAGCAGTTCTTC. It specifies CAWSLFSYNEQFF.

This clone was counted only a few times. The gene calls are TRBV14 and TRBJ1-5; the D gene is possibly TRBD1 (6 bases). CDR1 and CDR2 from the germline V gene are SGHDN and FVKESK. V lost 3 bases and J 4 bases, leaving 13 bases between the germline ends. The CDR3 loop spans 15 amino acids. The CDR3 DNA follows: TGTGCCAGCAGCCATAGCGCAGGGGTAAATCAGCCCCAGCATTTT. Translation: CASSHSAGVNQPQHF.

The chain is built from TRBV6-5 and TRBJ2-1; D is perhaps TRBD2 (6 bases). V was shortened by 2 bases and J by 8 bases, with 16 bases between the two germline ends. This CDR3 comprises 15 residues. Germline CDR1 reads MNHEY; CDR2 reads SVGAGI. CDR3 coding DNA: TGTGCCAGCAGTTACCACAGGCGGGAAAGGGATGAGCAGTTCTTC. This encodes CASSYHRRERDEQFF.

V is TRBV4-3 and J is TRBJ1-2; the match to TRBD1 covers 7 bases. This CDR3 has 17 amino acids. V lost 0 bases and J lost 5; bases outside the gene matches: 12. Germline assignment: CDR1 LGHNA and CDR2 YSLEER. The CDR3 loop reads CASSQDWGQGVDYGYTF. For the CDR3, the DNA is TGCGCCAGCAGCCAAGATTGGGGCCAGGGGGTGGATTATGGCTACACCTTC.

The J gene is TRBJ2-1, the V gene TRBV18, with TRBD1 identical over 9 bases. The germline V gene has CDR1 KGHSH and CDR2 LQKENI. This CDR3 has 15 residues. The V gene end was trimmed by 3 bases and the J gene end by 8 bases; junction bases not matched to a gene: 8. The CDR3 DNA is TGTGCCAGCTCACCCTCCTCCGGGACAGGGTATGAGCAGTTCTTC. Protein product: CASSPSSGTGYEQFF.

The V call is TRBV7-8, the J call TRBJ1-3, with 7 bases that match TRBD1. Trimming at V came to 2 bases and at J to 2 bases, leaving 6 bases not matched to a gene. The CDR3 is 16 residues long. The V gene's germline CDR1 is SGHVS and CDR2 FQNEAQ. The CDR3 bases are TGTGCCAGCAGCTTATACCCCAGGGGGACTGGAAACACCATATATTTT. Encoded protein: CASSLYPRGTGNTIYF.

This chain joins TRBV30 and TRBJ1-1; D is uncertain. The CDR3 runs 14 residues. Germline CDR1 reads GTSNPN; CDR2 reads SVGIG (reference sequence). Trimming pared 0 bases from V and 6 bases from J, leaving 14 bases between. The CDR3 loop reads CAWSVDIGRAEAFF. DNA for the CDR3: TGTGCCTGGAGTGTAGATATAGGGAGGGCTGAAGCTTTCTTT.

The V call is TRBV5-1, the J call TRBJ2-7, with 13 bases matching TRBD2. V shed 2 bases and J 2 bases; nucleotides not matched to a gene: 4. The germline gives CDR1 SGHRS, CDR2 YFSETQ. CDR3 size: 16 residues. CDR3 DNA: TGCGCCAGCAGCTTAGGACTAGCGGGAGCCACCTACGAGCAGTACTTC. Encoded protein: CASSLGLAGATYEQYF.

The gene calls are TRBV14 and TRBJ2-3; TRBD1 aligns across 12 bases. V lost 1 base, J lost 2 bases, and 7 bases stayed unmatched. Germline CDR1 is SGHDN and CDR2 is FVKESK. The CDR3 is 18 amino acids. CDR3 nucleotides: TGTGCCAGCAGCCAAGCCCCGGGACAGGGGGCGGTCACAGATACGCAGTATTTT. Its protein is CASSQAPGQGAVTDTQYF.

CDR3 nucleotides: TGTGCCAGCAGCGTAGCAGGGGGCGAATGGGACACTGAAGCTTTCTTT. Its translation is CASSVAGGEWDTEAFF. This sequence joins TRBV9 and TRBJ1-1; TRBD1 matches 8 bases. This CDR3 comprises 16 residues. Germline lookup yields CDR1 SGDLS and CDR2 YYNGEE. The V segment lost 0 bases and the J segment 3 bases; nucleotides outside the gene matches: 7. Based on the CDR3 plus reference TRBV9 and TRBJ1-1, the full variable domain is DSGVTQTPKHLITATGQRVTLRCSPRSGDLSVYWYQQSLDQGLQFLIQYYNGEERAKGNILERFSAQQFPDLHSELNLSSLELGDSALYFCASSVAGGEWDTEAFFGQGTRLTVV.

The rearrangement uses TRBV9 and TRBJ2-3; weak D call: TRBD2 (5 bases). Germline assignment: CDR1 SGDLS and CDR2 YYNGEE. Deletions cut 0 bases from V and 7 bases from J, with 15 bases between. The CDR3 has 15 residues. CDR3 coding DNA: TGTGCCAGCAGCGTAGAGTTGCCAGTAGCGCATACGCAGTATTTT. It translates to CASSVELPVAHTQYF.

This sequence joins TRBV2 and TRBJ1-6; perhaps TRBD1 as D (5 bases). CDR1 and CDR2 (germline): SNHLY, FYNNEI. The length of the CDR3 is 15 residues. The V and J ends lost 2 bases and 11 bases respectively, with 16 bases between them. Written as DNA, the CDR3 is TGTGCCAGCAGTGAAAGGCAGGGTAGTTGGACACCCCTCCACTTT. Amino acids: CASSERQGSWTPLHF.

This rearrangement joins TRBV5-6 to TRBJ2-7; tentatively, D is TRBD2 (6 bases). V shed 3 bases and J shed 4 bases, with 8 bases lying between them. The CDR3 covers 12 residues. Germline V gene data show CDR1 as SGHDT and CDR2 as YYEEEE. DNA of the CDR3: TGTGCCAGCAGCTCGGGAGTGTACGAGCAGTACTTC. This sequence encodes CASSSGVYEQYF.

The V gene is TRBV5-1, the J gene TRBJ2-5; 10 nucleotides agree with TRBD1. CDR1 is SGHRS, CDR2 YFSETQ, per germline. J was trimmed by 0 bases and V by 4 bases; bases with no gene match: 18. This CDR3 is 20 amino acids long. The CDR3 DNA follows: TGCGCCAGCAGCCACTCAAGGCTTCCGGGACAGGGGCCCCACCAAGAGACCCAGTACTTC. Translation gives CASSHSRLPGQGPHQETQYF.